Listed below are T cell receptor beta chains from one sample, sequenced in a study of T cells in Graves' hyperthyroidism and ophthalmopathy. Via MiXCR, TCRdb re-called the multiplex PCR reads, giving one row per CDR3 protein. The sample holds around 520,000 distinct CDR3 sequences; 11% to 15% are singletons and the top ten take approximately 13%. The sample taken for sequencing was blood. These receptor sequences come from a middle-aged woman with Graves' hyperthyroidism. The CDR3 runs from the conserved cysteine through the conserved F or W. Each record gives: J gene, CDR3 length, D gene, V gene, clone size, CDR3 protein, CDR3 DNA. A D gene is named only where the DNA matches it firmly. The size field is filled for only some rows; it gives once, few, many or a size class.

J: TRBJ1-1
length: 12
D: -
V: TRBV20-1
size: -
CDR3: CSARDLRPEAFF
DNA: TGCAGTGCTAGAGATCTCAGGCCTGAAGCTTTCTTT

J: TRBJ2-1
length: 15
D: -
V: TRBV2
size: many
CDR3: CASTNRDQLYNEQFF
DNA: TGTGCCAGCACCAATCGGGACCAGTTATACAATGAGCAGTTCTTC

J: TRBJ1-5
length: 18
D: TRBD1
V: TRBV28
size: many
CDR3: CASSIRDRGIVSNQPQHF
DNA: TGTGCCAGCAGTATCAGGGACAGGGGAATTGTTAGCAATCAGCCCCAGCATTTT

J: TRBJ2-7
length: 12
D: -
V: TRBV10-2
size: -
CDR3: CASKEGSYEQYF
DNA: TGCGCCAGCAAGGAGGGTTCCTACGAGCAATACTTC

J: TRBJ2-7
length: 14
D: TRBD1
V: TRBV2
size: many
CDR3: CAGFRRDRSYEQYF
DNA: TGTGCCGGCTTTCGCCGGGACAGATCCTACGAGCAGTACTTC

J: TRBJ1-1
length: 14
D: -
V: TRBV12-3/TRBV12-4
size: many
CDR3: CASSLGSGSTEAFF
DNA: TGTGCCAGCAGTTTAGGTTCGGGGAGCACTGAAGCTTTCTTT

J: TRBJ2-7
length: 13
D: TRBD1
V: TRBV7-8
size: few
CDR3: CASSLNRGLEQYF
DNA: TGTGCCAGCAGCCTAAACAGGGGCCTCGAGCAGTACTTC

J: TRBJ2-6
length: 17
D: -
V: TRBV28
size: -
CDR3: CASNQGEGIAGANVLTF
DNA: TGTGCCAGCAATCAGGGAGAGGGTATAGCCGGGGCCAACGTCCTGACTTTC

J: TRBJ2-1
length: 16
D: TRBD2
V: TRBV6-1
size: -
CDR3: CASMSAGGGSYNEQFF
DNA: TGTGCCAGCATGTCAGCGGGAGGTGGCTCCTACAATGAGCAGTTCTTC

J: TRBJ1-4
length: 15
D: -
V: TRBV28
size: -
CDR3: CASGGGTAKNEKLFF
DNA: TGTGCCAGCGGCGGGGGGACGGCGAAGAATGAAAAACTGTTTTTT

J: TRBJ2-1
length: 15
D: TRBD2
V: TRBV7-2
size: many
CDR3: CASSLTGGPYNEQFF
DNA: TGTGCCAGCAGCTTGACGGGAGGGCCCTACAATGAGCAGTTCTTC

J: TRBJ2-1
length: 17
D: TRBD2
V: TRBV9
size: many
CDR3: CASSVAPSGPGRNEQFF
DNA: TGTGCCAGCAGCGTAGCCCCTAGCGGACCGGGGAGGAATGAGCAGTTCTTC

J: TRBJ1-1
length: 14
D: -
V: TRBV12-3/TRBV12-4
size: many
CDR3: CASSLRGRWTEAFF
DNA: TGTGCCAGCAGTTTGCGGGGAAGATGGACTGAAGCTTTCTTT

J: TRBJ2-3
length: 16
D: TRBD1
V: TRBV3-1
size: -
CDR3: CASSPTGTGFRDTQYF
DNA: TGTGCCAGCAGCCCGACCGGGACAGGGTTTAGAGATACGCAGTATTTT

J: TRBJ2-7
length: 14
D: -
V: TRBV12-3/TRBV12-4
size: many
CDR3: CASSSGTKSYEQYF
DNA: TGTGCCAGCAGTTCCGGGACAAAGTCCTACGAGCAGTACTTC

J: TRBJ2-3
length: 15
D: -
V: TRBV28
size: many
CDR3: CASSSPGRAGDTQYF
DNA: TGTGCCAGCAGTTCACCGGGGCGCGCAGGGGATACGCAGTATTTT

J: TRBJ2-1
length: 18
D: TRBD1
V: TRBV29-1
size: once
CDR3: CSVEPGQVLSFSYNEQFF
DNA: TGCAGCGTCGAACCGGGACAGGTTCTTTCCTTTTCCTACAATGAGCAGTTCTTC

J: TRBJ2-2
length: 15
D: -
V: TRBV6-1
size: few
CDR3: CASSRDLQNTGELFF
DNA: TGTGCCAGCAGCCGGGACTTACAGAACACCGGGGAGCTGTTTTTT